This TCR beta chain was obtained from a study of cytomegalovirus exposure and HLA in healthy donors. The study, taken as a whole, reports: In a later analysis, TCR beta V- and J-gene trimming showed a link to a missense DCLRE1C variant. There were some V segments, including TRBV6-2 and TRBV6-3, excluded as indistinguishable. It was taken for granted in presence/absence analyses that sequencing depth across donors was roughly uniform.

It was with 60 Vbeta and 13 Jbeta primers that the PCR ran. Here immunoSEQ multiplex PCR was the method, and the copy in TCRdb shows in-frame clones only, minus some. The sample records 140,000 to 150,000 clones, approximately 80% being singletons. CDR1 and CDR2 from the germline V gene are SEHNR and FQNEAQ (reference sequence). The CDR3 covers 13 residues. Trimming left V 6 bases short and J 5 bases short, with 14 bases between. Points on this clone: Its antigen remains unidentified.

The J gene is TRBJ2-7, the V gene TRBV7-9; weak D call: TRBD1 (5 bases). This TCR came from a male donor in good health and CMV-seronegative. Input material: PBMCs. The CDR3 is CASRVDTGHEQYF. The CDR3 nucleotides are TGTGCCAGCAGGGTGGACACCGGACACGAGCAGTACTTC.